This TCR beta chain was recovered during a study of a mutant IDH1 vaccine in newly diagnosed glioma (TCRdb year 2021). A note on the overall study: In the chemotherapy-containing groups, vaccination started alongside temozolomide cycles, whereas in patients who had radiotherapy alone it started 4-6 weeks after radiotherapy. Of the 32 patients who were treated, approximately 60% were male and approximately 40% were female, and the mean age was about 40 years. Before enrollment, patients had received standard therapy of radiotherapy alone, temozolomide alone, or radiochemotherapy with temozolomide; most received the combination. The week-35 safety follow-up took place at visit V12, and the week-47 end of study took place at visit V13. Peripheral blood samples were drawn at six visits, namely V03 (baseline), V05, V07, V10, V12 and V13. Longitudinal TCRB deep sequencing was done for 20 to 25 treated patients, wherever samples were available for exploratory analyses.

In light of the paper, this sample's time point label describes: week 35, safety follow-up. Each vaccine dose was 300 ug of a 20-mer mutant IDH1 peptide in Montanide, given subcutaneously with topical imiquimod. Patients received eight vaccinations in weeks 1, 3, 5, 7, 11, 15, 19 and 23, corresponding to visits V03 through V10. Donors had newly diagnosed WHO grade 3 or 4 IDH1-mutant astrocytomas with loss of nuclear ATRX. The samples were drawn from NOA16, a multicentre, single-arm, open-label phase I trial in Germany that tested a mutant IDH1 peptide vaccine in humans for the first time. Genomic DNA for TCRB sequencing was extracted from EDTA blood using the DNeasy Blood and Tissue Kit. A word on this clone: The antigen it binds to is not known. Per-base qualities were not stored, and no clone one base away is much larger.

To prepare the library, the immunoSEQ multiplex PCR assay was applied. Rearranged TCR beta chain sequences were amplified with the hsTCRB Kit following the manufacturer's protocol. Sequencing of TCRB libraries was carried out on an Illumina MiSeq. Processing in the source paper ran as follows. Demultiplexing, trimming and gene mapping were performed with the kit vendor's proprietary platform. Sourced from immuneACCESS, this table was stored by TCRdb with only in-frame sequences that have V and J called. A share of the clones is absent; for the studies checked, an unresolved V gene accounts for under half, and the remainder has no known explanation. The D gene and trimming were derived from the DNA, and the V and J assignments and clone size from that table. This sample holds tens of thousands of clones; around 80% were observed only once. The ten largest clonotypes hold less than 4.5% of the sample.

Overall study results and their limits: Across multiple MHC alleles, vaccine-induced immune responses were seen in more than 80% of patients. PBMC samples for TCRB deep sequencing were selected based on availability. No apparent relationship was observed between pseudoprogression and alterations in the top peripheral T cell clonotypes detected by TCRB sequencing. It was noted by the authors that analyses of patient blood samples could not be reproduced owing to sample limitations.

CDR1 and CDR2 (SEHNR, FQNEAQ) derive from the germline V gene (reference sequence). Reading from cysteine to phenylalanine, the CDR3 counts 15 amino acids. The only DNA kept is the CDR3, 45 bases in frame from the first base. V is cut by 5 bases and J by 7 bases, and the space between the germline ends is 17 bases. The sequencing used PBMCs, collected from a glioma patient whose treatment included an IDH1 peptide vaccine. The source of this sequence is a man aged 25 to 45 with glioma. Recombination connected TRBV7-9 to TRBJ1-4; tentative D gene TRBD1, with 5 bases matching. The base sequence is TGTGCCAGCAGCCTAGGGCAGGGAGGGAGTGAAAAACTGTTTTTT. This gives the protein CASSLGQGGSEKLFF.